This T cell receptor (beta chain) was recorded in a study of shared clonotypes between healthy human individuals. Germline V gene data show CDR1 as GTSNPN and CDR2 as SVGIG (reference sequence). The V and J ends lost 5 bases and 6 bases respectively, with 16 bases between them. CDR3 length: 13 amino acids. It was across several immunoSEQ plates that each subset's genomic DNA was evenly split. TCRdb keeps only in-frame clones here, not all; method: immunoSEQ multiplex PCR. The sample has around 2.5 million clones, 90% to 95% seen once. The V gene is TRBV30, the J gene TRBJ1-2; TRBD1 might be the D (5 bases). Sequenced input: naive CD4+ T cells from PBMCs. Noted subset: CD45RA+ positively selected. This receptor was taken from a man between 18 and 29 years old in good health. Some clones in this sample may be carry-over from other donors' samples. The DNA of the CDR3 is TGTGCCTGGTCAAGGGGACCGCTGAATGGCTACACCTTC. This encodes CAWSRGPLNGYTF.